This TCR beta chain was profiled in a study of blood T cell repertoires in COVID-19. Study information: COVID-19 samples from acute and convalescent phases originated in the United States, Italy and Spain. The cDNA or gDNA used as material had been derived from T cells, B-cell-depleted T cells, or PBMCs.

As processed by the authors: From reference gene primer amplification, estimates of nucleated cell counts were derived. Some clones are missing from TCRdb's copy, which holds only in-frame ones; the method was immunoSEQ multiplex PCR. That table supplies the V and J calls and clone size; D and trimming were determined from the DNA. The sample lists about 250,000 clones, roughly 88% occurring once. CDR3 length: 14 amino acids. The trim removed 5 bases at V and 3 bases at J, leaving 7 bases unmatched. CDR1 and CDR2 from the germline V gene are SQVTM and ANQGSEA. V is TRBV29-1 and J is TRBJ1-2; 9 bases map to TRBD1. This receptor was taken from a man in his forties or fifties with acute or convalescent COVID-19. The sequencing sample was made of peripheral blood. CDR3 in amino acids: CSVQRDREDYGYTF. As DNA, the CDR3 is TGCAGCGTTCAAAGGGACAGGGAGGACTATGGCTACACCTTC.